This TCR beta chain was documented in a study of blood T cells in healthy people across ages. A second PCR of about 7 to 12 cycles used a sample-barcoded 5' primer and a J-beta primer mix. TCRdb re-analysed the 5' RACE reads in MiXCR, keeping a single row per CDR3 protein. The data show 1.5 million to 2 million distinct CDR3 sequences, roughly a third seen once. Each individual donor underwent a draw of around 9.8 milliliters of peripheral blood. V lost 8 bases to trimming and J lost 3 bases; unmatched junction nucleotides: 4. Per germline, CDR1 SQVTM and CDR2 ANQGSEA. The CDR3 has 14 residues. The V gene is TRBV29-1, the J gene TRBJ2-1; 13 positions agree with TRBD2. Sequencing input: blood. This TCR was recovered from a woman under 40 in good health. The CDR3 bases are TGCAGCAGTACTAGCGGGGGGGTCTACAATGAGCAGTTCTTC. Protein sequence: CSSTSGGVYNEQFF.